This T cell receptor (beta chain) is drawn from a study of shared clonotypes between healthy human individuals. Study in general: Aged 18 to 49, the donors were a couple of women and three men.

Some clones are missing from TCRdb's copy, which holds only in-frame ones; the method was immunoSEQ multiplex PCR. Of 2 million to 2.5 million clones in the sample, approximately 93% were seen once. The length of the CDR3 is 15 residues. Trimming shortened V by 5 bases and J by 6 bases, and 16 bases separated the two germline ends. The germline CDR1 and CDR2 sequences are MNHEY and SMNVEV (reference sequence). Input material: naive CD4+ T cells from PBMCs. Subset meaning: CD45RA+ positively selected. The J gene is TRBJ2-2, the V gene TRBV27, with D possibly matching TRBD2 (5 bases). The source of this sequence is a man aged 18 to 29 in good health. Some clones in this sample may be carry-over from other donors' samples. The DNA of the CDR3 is TGTGCCAGCAGTCTGGACCGGGGTTGGGCCGGGGAGCTGTTTTTT. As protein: CASSLDRGWAGELFF.